The 9 T cell receptor beta chains given below trace back to one sample, sequenced in a study of T cell repertoires in cytomegalovirus infection. MiXCR, applied by TCRdb to the reads, yields one record per CDR3 protein. The table records some 440,000 distinct CDR3 sequences, 25% to 40% of them present only once. Source material: PBMCs. Receptor source: a human donor in good health (CMV status not recorded). Some clones in this sample may be carry-over from other donors' samples.

Only a few counts were recorded for this clonotype. This chain uses TRBV19 with TRBJ2-5; 13 bases match TRBD2. The CDR3 loop spans 15 amino acids. Trimming cost V 7 bases and J 2 bases; bases outside gene matches: 4. Germline V gives CDR1 LNHDA, CDR2 SQIVND (reference sequence). The CDR3 bases are TGTGCCAGTACAGGGACTAGCGGGGCTCAAGAGACCCAGTACTTC. It specifies CASTGTSGAQETQYF.

The genes are TRBV4-2 and TRBJ2-3; D may be TRBD2 (6 bases). Deletions cut 8 bases from V and 4 bases from J, with 19 bases between. CDR3 size: 15 residues. Germline CDR1 is LGHNA and CDR2 is YNFKEQ. The CDR3: CASSSGDPQADTQYF. DNA of the CDR3: TGTGCCAGCTCCTCGGGGGACCCCCAAGCAGATACGCAGTATTTT.

V is TRBV7-9 and J is TRBJ2-1; 10 bases match TRBD2. The germline V gene encodes CDR1 SEHNR and CDR2 FQNEAQ (reference sequence). This CDR3 is 20 amino acids long. V trimming: 0 bases; J trimming: 4 bases; junction bases outside the gene matches: 15. The chain's CDR3 is CASSLAPSSGGAGGYNEQFF. The CDR3 coding sequence is TGTGCCAGCAGCTTAGCCCCAAGCAGCGGGGGGGCCGGTGGATACAATGAGCAGTTCTTC.

On this clonotype: Possible read error: a much larger clone is one base away. The V gene is TRBV4-1, the J gene TRBJ2-5; TRBD1 is a possible D gene (6 bases). The CDR3 is 16 residues long. Germline CDR1 and CDR2: MGHRA and YSYEKL. The CDR3, as DNA: TGCGCCAGCAGCCAAGATCAGGGACAATTCTTGGAGACCCTGTACTTC. Its translation: CASSQDQGQFLETLYF.

This clonotype turned up a few times. The chain has TRBV7-2 and TRBJ2-5, with D uncertain. Trimming left V 2 bases short and J 4 bases short, with 17 bases between. This CDR3 spans 16 amino acids. Germline V gene sequence: CDR1 SGHTA, CDR2 FQGNSA. Here the CDR3 DNA reads TGTGCCAGCAGCTTAATCTTAGCCGTGTCGGGAGAGACCCAGTACTTC. It is translated as CASSLILAVSGETQYF.

This clonotype was counted only a few times. The V and J genes are TRBV28 and TRBJ2-2; D might be TRBD1 (5 bases). The CDR3 has 15 residues. CDR1 is MDHEN and CDR2 is SYDVKM in the germline V gene. Deletions cut 5 bases from V and 0 bases from J, with 10 bases between. CDR3 nucleotide sequence: TGTGCCAGCAGTGAAGGGGTGGCGAACACCGGGGAGCTGTTTTTT. Translated: CASSEGVANTGELFF.

This chain joins TRBV20-1 and TRBJ1-5; the match to TRBD1 covers 7 bases. This CDR3 has 12 residues. The V and J ends lost 4 bases and 9 bases, in that order; junction bases with no gene match: 6. CDR1 and CDR2 from the germline V gene are DFQATT and SNEGSKA (reference sequence). CDR3 DNA: TGCAGTGCTATCCCCAGGGGGGGGCCCCAGCATTTT. Protein product: CSAIPRGGPQHF.

On this clonotype itself: This clone may be a read error of a much larger clone one base away. V usage is TRBV7-8 and J usage is TRBJ2-1; the D gene is possibly TRBD1 (6 bases). The CDR3 length is 15 residues. Germline values: CDR1 SGHVS, CDR2 FQNEAQ. The CDR3: CDSSLEGVAYNEQFF. The DNA for the CDR3 is TGTGACAGCAGCTTAGAGGGGGTGGCGTACAATGAGCAGTTCTTC.

The CDR3 here is CASSISRSRNTEAFF. The CDR3, as DNA: TGTGCCAGCAGTATCTCCAGGAGTAGAAACACTGAAGCTTTCTTT. The rearrangement uses TRBV28 and TRBJ1-1; the D is unclear. The germline gives CDR1 MDHEN, CDR2 SYDVKM. The CDR3 covers 15 residues. Trimming left V 5 bases short and J 2 bases short, with 15 bases between. The full variable domain, with the rest looked up from reference TRBV28 and TRBJ1-1, is DVKVTQSSRYLVKRTGEKVFLECVQDMDHENMFWYRQDPGLGLRLIYFSYDVKMKEKGDIPEGYSVSREKKERFSLILESASTNQTSMYLCASSISRSRNTEAFFGQGTRLTVV.